This T cell receptor (beta chain) was obtained from a study of T-cell memory formation after mild COVID-19. Germline CDR1 GTSNPN, CDR2 SVGIG (reference sequence). CDR3 length equals 12 residues. MiXCR, run by TCRdb on the 5' RACE reads, gives a single entry per CDR3 protein. The sample has about 420,000 distinct CDR3 sequences, 20% to 30% seen once. Remarks on this clonotype: What it binds is not known.

Study observations and caveats: Several responding clones turned up in pre-infection memory, indicating that cross-reactive memory may have taken part. Whether second-wave clones peaking at day 37 were SARS-CoV-2 specific went unconfirmed. For contracting clones, CD4+ ones sat mainly in CM and EM, CD8+ in EMRA.

The specimen sequenced was PBMCs or a T cell subset sorted from them (not recorded which). This TCR derives from an adult woman who had mild COVID-19 (a few samples of this study predate the infection). Cell type and time point are not known. The J gene is TRBJ2-1, the V gene TRBV30; D is ambiguous. The CDR3: CAYTGSYNEQFF. The CDR3 coding sequence is TGTGCTTACACCGGCTCCTACAATGAGCAGTTCTTC.